This passage covers 28 T cell receptor beta chains from one sample sequenced in a study of PD-L1 blockade in urothelial cancer. TCRdb's table, derived via immunoSEQ multiplex PCR, lists solely in-frame clones and lacks some. The repertoire holds approximately 90,000 clones, 84% seen once, with approximately 2.1% in the top ten. Specified time point: pretreatment peripheral blood. The sample here was PBMCs, taken around atezolizumab (anti-PD-L1) treatment. Source of these receptors: a man between 60 and 70 years old with urothelial cancer.

The rearrangement uses TRBV5-1 and TRBJ2-3, with D perhaps matching TRBD2 (5 bases). In germline, CDR1 is SGHRS, CDR2 YFSETQ. This CDR3 contains 16 residues. Trimming shortened V by 1 base and J by 1 base, and 13 bases separated the two germline ends. The CDR3 DNA reads TGCGCCAGCAGCTTGAAGTTGGGCGGGCGCACAGATACGCAGTATTTT. Translation: CASSLKLGGRTDTQYF.

This chain joins TRBV9 and TRBJ2-2, with 9 bases aligning to TRBD2. This CDR3 spans 16 amino acids. The V and J ends lost 6 bases and 5 bases, in that order; junction bases with no gene match: 11. Germline V gene data show CDR1 as SGDLS and CDR2 as YYNGEE. The CDR3 spells CASILGGGARTGELFF. In nucleotides, the CDR3 is TGTGCCAGCATCCTCGGCGGGGGGGCCAGGACCGGGGAGCTGTTTTTT.

The V and J genes are TRBV14 and TRBJ1-2; D is possibly TRBD1 (5 bases). The CDR3 length is 15 residues. Trimming pared 2 bases from V and 2 bases from J, leaving 12 bases between. Germline V gene data show CDR1 as SGHDN and CDR2 as FVKESK. CDR3 loop: CASSQRIGGNYGYTF. CDR3 nucleotide sequence: TGTGCCAGCAGCCAAAGGATCGGGGGGAACTATGGCTACACCTTC.

The chain links TRBV6-1 to TRBJ2-1, with a weak D call TRBD2 (7 bases). Germline-derived CDR1 and CDR2 are MNHNS and SASEGT. V shed 4 bases and J shed 9 bases, with 16 bases lying between them. This CDR3 is built from 14 residues. In DNA, the CDR3 is TGTGCCAGCAGTGGTGTTAGGGGGGGAGGTGAGCAGTTCTTC. This codes for CASSGVRGGGEQFF.

The sample holds one count of this clone. J is TRBJ2-7 and V is TRBV18, with 7 bases lining up with TRBD1. The germline gives CDR1 KGHSH, CDR2 LQKENI. Trimming cost V 6 bases and J 4 bases; bases outside gene matches: 12. The CDR3 loop spans 15 amino acids. As DNA, the CDR3 is TGTGCCAGCTCCTACTATTCGGACAGGTTGTACGAGCAGTACTTC. Residues: CASSYYSDRLYEQYF.

The rearrangement uses TRBV28 and TRBJ2-7, with TRBD2 matching 13 bases. Germline V gene data show CDR1 as MDHEN and CDR2 as SYDVKM. After removal of 2 bases from V and 7 bases from J, the junction contained 5 bases not matched to a gene. The CDR3 covers 15 residues. CDR3 nucleotides: TGTGCCAGCAGTTTACCGGGACTAGCGGGATTGGAGCAGTACTTC. Translating gives CASSLPGLAGLEQYF.

The V and J genes are TRBV7-9 and TRBJ2-3; 9 nucleotides match TRBD2. CDR3 length equals 15 residues. V shed 3 bases, J shed 5 bases, and the junction held 6 bases outside the gene matches. CDR1 and CDR2 (germline): SEHNR, FQNEAQ (reference sequence). The CDR3 bases are TGTGCCAGCAGCTTCCGCGGGGGGGCGGAAGATACGCAGTATTTT. Its protein is CASSFRGGAEDTQYF.

The chain couples TRBV29-1 to TRBJ2-5; 9 bases match TRBD1. This CDR3 is 13 amino acids long. V gave up 7 bases and J gave up 4 bases; unmatched junction bases: 7. Germline CDR1 SQVTM, CDR2 ANQGSEA. CDR3 loop: CSATTGGLETQYF. CDR3 DNA: TGCAGCGCGACCACAGGGGGCTTAGAGACCCAGTACTTC.

This chain joins TRBV6-5 and TRBJ2-7, with 7 nucleotides matching TRBD1. CDR3 length equals 14 residues. Trimming cost V 6 bases and J 3 bases; bases outside gene matches: 8. Germline-derived CDR1 and CDR2 are MNHEY and SVGAGI. CDR3 DNA sequence: TGTGCCAGCAGCCTACCAGGGACAGACTACGAGCAGTACTTC. Translated: CASSLPGTDYEQYF.

The chain carries TRBV18 and TRBJ1-2; D unclear. V was clipped by 2 bases and J by 14 bases, with 27 bases between them. The CDR3 has 16 amino acids. Germline CDR1 is KGHSH and CDR2 is LQKENI. The CDR3 reads CASSPWEGNVYLGVTF. As DNA, the CDR3 is TGTGCCAGCTCACCATGGGAGGGTAATGTCTATCTTGGAGTTACCTTC.

The J gene is TRBJ1-4, the V gene TRBV19, with 8 bases identical to TRBD1. Germline lookup yields CDR1 LNHDA and CDR2 SQIVND (reference sequence). CDR3 size: 13 residues. Trimming removed 7 bases from V and 7 bases from J; junction bases left unmatched: 5. CDR3: CASNDRGPEKLFF. Here the CDR3 DNA reads TGTGCCAGTAACGACAGGGGACCTGAAAAACTGTTTTTT.

This clone was picked up one time. The chain links TRBV4-1 to TRBJ1-1; no firm D call. The CDR3 consists of 18 residues. The germline V and J ends were trimmed by 2 bases and 5 bases, with 24 bases remaining between them. In germline, CDR1 is MGHRA, CDR2 YSYEKL. This CDR3 reads CASSQTETQKYLGTEAFF. CDR3 nucleotides: TGCGCCAGCAGCCAAACCGAGACCCAAAAGTACCTAGGTACTGAAGCTTTCTTT.

The chain uses TRBV9 and TRBJ1-4; D not certain. Germline CDR1 is SGDLS and CDR2 is YYNGEE. Between the trimmed V and J ends, which lost 0 bases and 7 bases, there was a span of 22 bases. The CDR3 sequence is 18 residues long. The CDR3 spells CASSVATMGSSGGEKLFF. DNA of the CDR3: TGTGCCAGCAGCGTAGCTACGATGGGAAGTTCGGGAGGTGAAAAACTGTTTTTT.

This clone showed up just a few times. This chain connects TRBV7-3 to TRBJ2-5; 10 nucleotides line up with TRBD2. The V gene end was trimmed by 3 bases and the J gene end by 5 bases; junction bases not matched to a gene: 6. The CDR3 loop spans 15 amino acids. Germline V gene sequence: CDR1 SGHTA, CDR2 FQGTGA. The CDR3 sequence is CASSFLAGVRETQYF. In nucleotides, the CDR3 is TGTGCCAGCAGCTTCCTAGCGGGGGTCCGGGAGACCCAGTACTTC.

The chain recombines TRBV4-1 with TRBJ1-1; D unclear. The V gene lost 2 bases and the J gene lost 0 bases, with 10 bases spanning the gap. CDR1 and CDR2 (germline): MGHRA, YSYEKL. This CDR3 is built from 15 residues. The CDR3 DNA reads TGCGCCAGCAGCCAATACCGCGGGATGAACACTGAAGCTTTCTTT. This codes for CASSQYRGMNTEAFF.

This sequence joins TRBV4-3 and TRBJ2-5, with a tentative D call TRBD1 (8 bases). In germline, CDR1 is LGHNA, CDR2 YSLEER. This CDR3 has 17 residues. V lost 1 base to trimming and J lost 5 bases, with 20 bases between them. CDR3 residues: CASSQGYVAQGGETQYF. The CDR3 nucleotides read TGCGCCAGCAGCCAAGGTTACGTGGCACAGGGGGGGGAGACCCAGTACTTC.

This chain links TRBV7-6 with TRBJ1-1; 7 bases line up with TRBD1. The junction had 1 base not matched to a gene; V was cut back by 3 bases and J by 6 bases. There are 12 residues in the CDR3. CDR1 is SGHVS, CDR2 FNYEAQ, per germline. DNA of the CDR3: TGTGCCAGCAGCTTTGGGACAGCTGAAGCTTTCTTT. Its translation is CASSFGTAEAFF.

This chain connects TRBV6-1 to TRBJ1-1; no clear D. From germline, CDR1 is MNHNS and CDR2 SASEGT. Trimming left V 4 bases short and J 4 bases short, with 13 bases between. The CDR3 is 14 residues long. The CDR3 DNA reads as TGTGCCAGCAGTGTTTTGACCGGGAGCACTGAAGCTTTCTTT. Protein sequence: CASSVLTGSTEAFF.

V is TRBV2 and J is TRBJ2-3, with D possibly being TRBD2 (6 bases). CDR3 length: 15 residues. Per the germline V gene, CDR1 is SNHLY and CDR2 is FYNNEI. V lost 3 bases and J 2 bases, leaving 12 bases between the germline ends. The CDR3 nucleotides are TGTGCCAGCAGTGATAGCGGTATTGACACAGATACGCAGTATTTT. Translation: CASSDSGIDTDTQYF.

This rearrangement joins TRBV19 to TRBJ2-4; D is unclear. V was shortened by 5 bases and J by 2 bases, with 13 bases between the two germline ends. This CDR3 is built from 15 residues. CDR1 is LNHDA, CDR2 SQIVND, per germline (reference sequence). This CDR3 reads CASSEPRGPKNIQYF. In DNA form, the CDR3 reads TGTGCCAGTAGTGAGCCCCGAGGCCCCAAAAACATTCAGTACTTC.

The gene calls are TRBV5-4 and TRBJ2-5, with a weak D call TRBD1 (6 bases). The V end was cut by 4 bases, the J end by 1 base, with 11 bases between. The CDR3 has 14 amino acids. Looked up from germline, CDR1 is SGHNT and CDR2 is YYREEE (reference sequence). CDR3 amino acids: CASSAKTGQETQYF. The CDR3, as DNA: TGTGCCAGCAGCGCGAAGACAGGCCAAGAGACCCAGTACTTC.

The table lists this clone with a few counts. This chain connects TRBV6-5 to TRBJ1-5; D is unclear. The CDR3 is 14 amino acids. Trimming removed 0 bases from V and 4 bases from J, with 7 bases in between. Germline-derived CDR1 and CDR2 are MNHEY and SVGAGI. CDR3 protein: CASSYSSGNQPQHF. In nucleotides, the CDR3 is TGTGCCAGCAGTTACTCATCCGGTAATCAGCCCCAGCATTTT.

Here the CDR3 reads CASSPDRGEFYEQYF. The CDR3 DNA reads TGCGCCAGCAGTCCCGACAGGGGGGAATTCTACGAGCAGTACTTC. V and J are TRBV4-3 and TRBJ2-7; 9 positions match TRBD1. Germline V gives CDR1 LGHNA, CDR2 YSLEER. This CDR3 contains 15 residues. After removal of 6 bases from V and 3 bases from J, the junction contained 9 bases not matched to a gene.

The V gene is TRBV5-4, the J gene TRBJ1-1; possible D gene TRBD1, 5 bases. The CDR3 loop spans 14 amino acids. CDR1 is SGHNT, CDR2 YYREEE, per germline (reference sequence). The V end was cut by 2 bases, the J end by 2 bases, with 10 bases between. CDR3 sequence reads: CASSFNRPNTEAFF. CDR3 nucleotides: TGTGCCAGCAGCTTTAACAGGCCAAACACTGAAGCTTTCTTT.

The chain joins TRBV6-1 to TRBJ1-1; unclear D gene. CDR3 length equals 12 residues. V lost 2 bases and J lost 7, with 8 bases in between. Germline V lookup: CDR1 MNHNS, CDR2 SASEGT. The CDR3 sequence is CASSELANEAFF. The DNA of the CDR3 is TGTGCCAGCAGTGAACTAGCCAATGAAGCTTTCTTT.

This chain links TRBV6-4 with TRBJ2-1, with 10 bases matching TRBD2. Per germline, CDR1 MRHNA and CDR2 SNTAGT. The CDR3 is made up of 18 amino acids. With V trimmed by 4 bases and J by 0 bases, 9 bases remained unmatched. The CDR3 protein is CASSGTWTSGRSYNEQFF. CDR3 in DNA: TGTGCCAGCAGTGGAACGTGGACTAGCGGCCGCTCCTACAATGAGCAGTTCTTC.

The CDR3 DNA follows: TGCAGCGTTCTAACGACCTACGAGCAGTACTTC. Translated: CSVLTTYEQYF. The chain is built from TRBV29-1 and TRBJ2-7; D gene ambiguous. Trimming removed 5 bases at V and 2 bases at J, with 7 bases between. Germline CDR1 is SQVTM and CDR2 is ANQGSEA. CDR3 length: 11 residues.

The chain has TRBV27 and TRBJ1-1; D unresolved. Trimming left V 3 bases short and J 1 base short, with 9 bases between. The CDR3 has 14 residues. Germline loops: CDR1 MNHEY, CDR2 SMNVEV (reference sequence). The CDR3 here is CASSFPYPNTEAFF. The CDR3, as DNA: TGTGCCAGCAGTTTTCCCTACCCGAACACTGAAGCTTTCTTT.